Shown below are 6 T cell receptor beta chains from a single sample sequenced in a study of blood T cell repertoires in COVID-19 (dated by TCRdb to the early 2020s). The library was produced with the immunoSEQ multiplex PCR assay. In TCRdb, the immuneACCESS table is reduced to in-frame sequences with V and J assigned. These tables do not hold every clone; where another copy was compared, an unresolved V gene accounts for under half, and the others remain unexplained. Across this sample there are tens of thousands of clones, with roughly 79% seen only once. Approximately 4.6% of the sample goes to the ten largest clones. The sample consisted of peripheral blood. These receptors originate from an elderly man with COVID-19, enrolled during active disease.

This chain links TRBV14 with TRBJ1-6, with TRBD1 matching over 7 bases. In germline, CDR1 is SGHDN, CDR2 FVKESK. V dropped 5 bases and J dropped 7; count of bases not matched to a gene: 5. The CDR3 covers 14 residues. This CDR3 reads CASSGRGGNSPLHF. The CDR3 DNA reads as TGTGCCAGCAGCGGGAGAGGGGGCAATTCACCCCTCCACTTT.

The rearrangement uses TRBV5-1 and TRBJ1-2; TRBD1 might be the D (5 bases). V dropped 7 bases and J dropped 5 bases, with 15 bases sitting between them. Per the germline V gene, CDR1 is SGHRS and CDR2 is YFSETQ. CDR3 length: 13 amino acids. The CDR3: CASGGTLGYGYTF. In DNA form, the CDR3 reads TGCGCCAGCGGCGGGACCCTGGGGTATGGCTACACCTTC.

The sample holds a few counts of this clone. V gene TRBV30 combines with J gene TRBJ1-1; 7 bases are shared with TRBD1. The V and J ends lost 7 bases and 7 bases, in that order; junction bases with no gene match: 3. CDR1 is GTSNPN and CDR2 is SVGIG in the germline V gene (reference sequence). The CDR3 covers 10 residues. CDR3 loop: CASTGIEAFF. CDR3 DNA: TGTGCCTCGACAGGGATTGAAGCTTTCTTT.

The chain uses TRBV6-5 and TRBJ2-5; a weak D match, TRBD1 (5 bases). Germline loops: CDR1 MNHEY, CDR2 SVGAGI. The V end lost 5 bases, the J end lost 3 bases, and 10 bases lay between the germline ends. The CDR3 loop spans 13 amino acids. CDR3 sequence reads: CASSTTVKETQYF. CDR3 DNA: TGTGCCAGCAGTACGACAGTGAAAGAGACCCAGTACTTC.

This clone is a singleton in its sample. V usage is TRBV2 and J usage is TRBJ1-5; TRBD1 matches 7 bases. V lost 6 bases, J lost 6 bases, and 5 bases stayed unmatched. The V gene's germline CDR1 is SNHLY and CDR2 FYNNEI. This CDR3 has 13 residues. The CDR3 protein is CASRRQGSQPQHF. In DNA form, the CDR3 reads TGTGCCAGCAGGAGACAGGGTTCTCAGCCCCAGCATTTT.

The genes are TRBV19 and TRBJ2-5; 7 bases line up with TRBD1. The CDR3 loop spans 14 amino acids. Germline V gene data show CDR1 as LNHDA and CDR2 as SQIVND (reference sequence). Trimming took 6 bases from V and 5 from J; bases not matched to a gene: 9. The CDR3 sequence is CASRKTTGMETQYF. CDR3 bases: TGTGCCAGTAGGAAGACGACAGGGATGGAGACCCAGTACTTC.